This is a list of T cell receptor beta chains from one sample in a study of Ad26.COV2.S vaccination and SARS-CoV-2 variants. The table came from immunoSEQ multiplex PCR; TCRdb's copy has only in-frame clones and leaves some out. The sample has over 250,000 clones, around 87% seen once. Sequences were derived from peripheral blood, sampled in a trial of Ad26.COV2.S vaccine versus placebo. The receptors originated from a person between 18 and 65 years old who received the Ad26.COV2.S COVID-19 vaccine or a placebo. The conserved cysteine and the conserved F or W are not part of the CDR3 here. Only some rows state a clone size, as once, few, many or a class for expanded clones.

j_gene: TRBJ2-1
v_gene: TRBV27
abundance: NA
len: 11
CDR3aa: ASSKTLYNEQF

j_gene: TRBJ1-1
v_gene: TRBV19
abundance: NA
len: 12
CDR3aa: ASNKGQGYTEAF

j_gene: TRBJ1-5
v_gene: TRBV19
abundance: NA
len: 12
CDR3aa: ASSIMPRDQPQH

j_gene: TRBJ2-7
v_gene: TRBV11-2
abundance: NA
len: 11
CDR3aa: ASSFTGGIEQY

j_gene: TRBJ2-7
v_gene: TRBV28
abundance: NA
len: 13
CDR3aa: ASNPPGTGSHEQY

j_gene: TRBJ1-1
v_gene: TRBV5-6
abundance: few
len: 11
CDR3aa: ASSLGRVAEAF

j_gene: TRBJ2-3
v_gene: TRBV6-5
abundance: NA
len: 12
CDR3aa: ASSQGQGIDTQY

j_gene: TRBJ2-1
v_gene: TRBV6-5
abundance: once
len: 13
CDR3aa: ASSYQRGPYNEQF

j_gene: TRBJ2-3
v_gene: TRBV3-1/TRBV3-2
abundance: NA
len: 16
CDR3aa: ASSHAKRGTLQILGQY

j_gene: TRBJ2-7
v_gene: TRBV28
abundance: NA
len: 9
CDR3aa: AAGGAYEQY

j_gene: TRBJ1-2
v_gene: TRBV5-8
abundance: NA
len: 15
CDR3aa: ASNQGGRLFGGYGYT

j_gene: TRBJ1-5
v_gene: TRBV6-2/TRBV6-3
abundance: NA
len: 16
CDR3aa: ASSPRDRGSFSNQPQH

j_gene: TRBJ2-5
v_gene: TRBV7-2
abundance: NA
len: 12
CDR3aa: ASSLMGGWETQY

j_gene: TRBJ1-1
v_gene: TRBV27
abundance: NA
len: 11
CDR3aa: ASSDRGAAEAF

j_gene: TRBJ2-1
v_gene: TRBV3-1/TRBV3-2
abundance: NA
len: 11
CDR3aa: ASSQVRTREQF

j_gene: TRBJ2-2
v_gene: TRBV29-1
abundance: NA
len: 17
CDR3aa: SVAHRQGSLSGNTGELF

j_gene: TRBJ2-5
v_gene: TRBV9
abundance: NA
len: 16
CDR3aa: ASSGGYEDGRAGETQY

j_gene: TRBJ2-3
v_gene: TRBV7-2
abundance: NA
len: 15
CDR3aa: ASSLAVQGGLADTQY

j_gene: TRBJ2-1
v_gene: TRBV5-1
abundance: NA
len: 15
CDR3aa: ASSLMVGRTSYNEQF